This T cell receptor beta chain was identified during a study of preoperative IRX-2 immunotherapy in early breast cancer. CDR3 length: 14 residues. Trimming cost V 5 bases and J 1 base; bases outside gene matches: 5. Germline values: CDR1 SGHRS, CDR2 YFSETQ. Treatment indicated: preoperative locoregional IRX-2 cytokine immunotherapy. Samples came from a phase Ib trial of preoperative locoregional IRX-2 cytokine immunotherapy. The table came from immunoSEQ multiplex PCR; TCRdb's copy has only in-frame clones and leaves some out. The sample has roughly 10,000 clones, roughly 80% seen once. This chain connects TRBV5-1 to TRBJ1-1, with 7 bases fitting TRBD1. The sequenced sample was lymph node tissue, obtained before IRX-2 immunotherapy. This TCR derives from a human donor with breast cancer. In DNA form, the CDR3 reads TGCGCCAGCAGGGGACAGACTGGGAACACTGAAGCTTTCTTT. This sequence encodes CASRGQTGNTEAFF. Looking up the rest from reference TRBV5-1 and TRBJ1-1 gives the full variable domain: KAGVTQTPRYLIKTRGQQVTLSCSPISGHRSVSWYQQTPGQGLQFLFEYFSETQRNKGNFPGRFSGRQFSNSRSEMNVSTLELGDSALYLCASRGQTGNTEAFFGQGTRLTVV.